Each of the 25 T cell receptor beta chains below was sequenced from the same sample in a study of blood T cell repertoires in COVID-19. This table comes from immunoSEQ multiplex PCR, and its TCRdb copy is limited to in-frame clones, with some not included. The sample consists of around 100,000 clones, about 85% of them appearing once. Sequencing was performed on peripheral blood. The receptors were gathered from a human donor in a cohort sampled during active COVID-19.

This chain uses TRBV7-9 with TRBJ1-4; 9 bases line up with TRBD1. Germline assignment: CDR1 SEHNR and CDR2 FQNEAQ (reference sequence). V dropped 3 bases and J dropped 8; count of bases not matched to a gene: 4. The CDR3 length is 14 residues. CDR3: CASSLGTGTEKLFF. CDR3 in DNA: TGTGCCAGCAGCTTGGGGACAGGGACGGAAAAACTGTTTTTT. Based on the CDR3 plus reference TRBV7-9 and TRBJ1-4, the full variable domain is DTGVSQNPRHKITKRGQNVTFRCDPISEHNRLYWYRQTLGQGPEFLTYFQNEAQLEKSRLLSDRFSAERPKGSFSTLEIQRTEQGDSAMYLCASSLGTGTEKLFFGSGTQLSVL.

The V call is TRBV2, the J call TRBJ1-1; D gene unclear. Germline lookup yields CDR1 SNHLY and CDR2 FYNNEI. V lost 1 base to trimming and J lost 1 base, with 7 bases between them. This CDR3 spans 14 amino acids. CDR3 sequence (DNA): TGTGCCAGCAGTGAAGTAACATGGAACACTGAAGCTTTCTTT. It codes for CASSEVTWNTEAFF.

The rearrangement uses TRBV5-1 and TRBJ2-2; the match to TRBD1 covers 7 bases. Germline V lookup: CDR1 SGHRS, CDR2 YFSETQ. The CDR3 is made up of 16 amino acids. The V segment lost 1 base and the J segment 4 bases; nucleotides outside the gene matches: 7. CDR3 amino acids: CASSLNVDRATGELFF. CDR3 bases: TGCGCCAGCAGCTTGAACGTTGACAGGGCCACCGGGGAGCTGTTTTTT. Looking up the rest from reference TRBV5-1 and TRBJ2-2 gives the full variable domain: KAGVTQTPRYLIKTRGQQVTLSCSPISGHRSVSWYQQTPGQGLQFLFEYFSETQRNKGNFPGRFSGRQFSNSRSEMNVSTLELGDSALYLCASSLNVDRATGELFFGEGSRLTVL.

The J gene is TRBJ1-6, the V gene TRBV6-5, with D tentatively TRBD1 (6 bases). Germline CDR1 is MNHEY and CDR2 is SVGAGI. This CDR3 comprises 13 residues. Trimming took off 5 bases at V and 11 bases at J, with 13 bases between the two ends. CDR3 sequence reads: CASSKPQGTPLHF. CDR3 in DNA: TGTGCCAGCAGTAAACCACAGGGTACACCCCTCCACTTT.

The chain uses TRBV4-1 and TRBJ2-7; 7 bases agree with TRBD2. Unmatched junction bases numbered 9, after V lost 0 bases and J lost 4 bases. The CDR3 runs to 16 residues. Germline CDR1 is MGHRA and CDR2 is YSYEKL. Here the CDR3 DNA reads TGCGCCAGCAGCCAAGAACGCGGGAGCCTCGAGTACGAGCAGTACTTC. Residues: CASSQERGSLEYEQYF.

The CDR3 DNA reads as TGTGCCAGCAGCCCTACCTGGACTAGCGGGGGGGGGACCCAGTACTTC. Translating gives CASSPTWTSGGGTQYF. The V gene is TRBV11-2, the J gene TRBJ2-5, with TRBD2 matching 15 bases. CDR1 and CDR2 (germline): SGHAT, FQNNGV. The V gene end was trimmed by 5 bases and the J gene end by 7 bases; junction bases not matched to a gene: 8. CDR3 length: 16 residues.

V and J are TRBV7-9 and TRBJ2-6; D ambiguous. Germline V lookup: CDR1 SEHNR, CDR2 FQNEAQ (reference sequence). This CDR3 has 15 residues. Trimming removed 5 bases from V and 2 bases from J, with 10 bases in between. The CDR3 DNA reads TGTGCCAGCAGCACCCACAACGCTGGGGCCAACGTCCTGACTTTC. It specifies CASSTHNAGANVLTF.

This sequence joins TRBV19 and TRBJ1-2, with D possibly matching TRBD1 (6 bases). The CDR3 covers 15 residues. From germline, CDR1 is LNHDA and CDR2 SQIVND (reference sequence). V dropped 4 bases and J dropped 4 bases, with 16 bases sitting between them. CDR3 sequence (DNA): TGTGCCAGTAGTACCGTAGGGGGTCGCTCCTATGGCTACACCTTC. It codes for CASSTVGGRSYGYTF.

This clone qualifies as medium-sized. The V call is TRBV15, the J call TRBJ1-1; no definite D call. The CDR3 has 14 residues. Trimming removed 3 bases from V and 4 bases from J, with 12 bases in between. Germline lookup yields CDR1 LNHNV and CDR2 YYDKDF (reference sequence). The CDR3 spells CATSSGGSGTEAFF. CDR3 coding DNA: TGTGCCACCAGCAGCGGTGGCTCGGGCACTGAAGCTTTCTTT.

J is TRBJ1-2 and V is TRBV7-9; D is ambiguous. V gave up 1 base and J gave up 7 bases, with 10 bases separating them. CDR1 SEHNR and CDR2 FQNEAQ come from the germline V gene (reference sequence). This CDR3 contains 13 residues. CDR3 bases: TGTGCCAGCAGCTTAGGGGCAGAAGGTGGCTACACCTTC. Residues: CASSLGAEGGYTF.

This sequence joins TRBV20-1 and TRBJ1-1; a weak D match, TRBD1 (5 bases). There are 11 residues in the CDR3. Trimming removed 7 bases from V and 3 bases from J, with 9 bases in between. Germline lookup yields CDR1 DFQATT and CDR2 SNEGSKA (reference sequence). The DNA of the CDR3 is TGCAGTGGACAGACATACACTGAAGCTTTCTTT. This encodes CSGQTYTEAFF.

The chain recombines TRBV24-1 with TRBJ2-1, with D possibly TRBD1 on 5 matching bases. This CDR3 comprises 14 residues. Trimming took off 9 bases at V and 6 bases at J, with 17 bases between the two ends. Germline lookup yields CDR1 KGHDR and CDR2 SFDVKD. DNA of the CDR3: TGTGCCACCCAGGGTGGCTTCGGTAGCAATGAGCAGTTCTTC. This translates into CATQGGFGSNEQFF.

The rearrangement uses TRBV28 and TRBJ1-1, with D unresolved. The CDR3 is 14 amino acids. The ends were cut back, 6 bases at V and 4 bases at J, with 15 bases in the middle. From germline, CDR1 is MDHEN and CDR2 SYDVKM. The CDR3 loop reads CASRVPVGSTEAFF. For the CDR3, the DNA is TGTGCCAGCAGAGTCCCTGTAGGGAGCACTGAAGCTTTCTTT.

This clone was observed a single time. J is TRBJ2-1 and V is TRBV5-1, with a possible D match to TRBD1 (6 bases). The length of the CDR3 is 15 residues. V lost 0 bases and J lost 2, with 9 bases in between. Germline-derived CDR1 and CDR2 are SGHRS and YFSETQ. CDR3 sequence (DNA): TGCGCCAGCAGCTTGGCAGGGGTAACCTACAATGAGCAGTTCTTC. Translating it yields CASSLAGVTYNEQFF.

In its sample, this clone was seen a few times. The chain carries TRBV5-1 and TRBJ2-3; D not certain. Germline lookup yields CDR1 SGHRS and CDR2 YFSETQ. V dropped 4 bases and J dropped 4 bases, with 13 bases sitting between them. The CDR3 contains 14 residues. CDR3 nucleotides: TGCGCCAGCAGCCCGACTGGAAACGCAGATACGCAGTATTTT. Translation gives CASSPTGNADTQYF.

The V and J genes are TRBV28 and TRBJ2-3, with TRBD1 matching 11 bases. The CDR3 has 16 amino acids. Germline V lookup: CDR1 MDHEN, CDR2 SYDVKM. Germline trimming cut 5 bases from V and 2 bases from J; bases unmatched to any gene: 6. CDR3 DNA sequence: TGTGCCAGCAGTCCCGGGACAGGGGGTCACACAGATACGCAGTATTTT. Amino acids: CASSPGTGGHTDTQYF.

V gene TRBV5-4 combines with J gene TRBJ1-3, with 10 nucleotides matching TRBD1. Germline V gives CDR1 SGHNT, CDR2 YYREEE (reference sequence). J was trimmed by 4 bases and V by 2 bases; bases with no gene match: 3. The CDR3 extends over 15 amino acids. The CDR3 DNA reads TGTGCCAGCAGCTTACCGGGACAGGGGGGAAACACCATATATTTT. Translation: CASSLPGQGGNTIYF.

As DNA, the CDR3 is TGTGCCAGCAGTTTCGGGGACAGCTCCTACAATGAGCAGTTCTTC. This codes for CASSFGDSSYNEQFF. V and J are TRBV6-6 and TRBJ2-1; 7 bases line up with TRBD1. Germline values: CDR1 MNHNY, CDR2 SVGAGI (reference sequence). The CDR3 covers 15 residues. Trimming cost V 4 bases and J 0 bases; bases outside gene matches: 3.

The V and J genes are TRBV6-5 and TRBJ2-2; D not resolved. This CDR3 region has 16 residues. Per the germline V gene, CDR1 is MNHEY and CDR2 is SVGAGI. Trimming shortened V by 0 bases and J by 7 bases, and 15 bases separated the two germline ends. CDR3 amino acids: CASSYSRPGARGELFF. As DNA, the CDR3 is TGTGCCAGCAGTTACTCGAGACCAGGTGCTCGCGGGGAGCTGTTTTTT.

This chain connects TRBV11-2 to TRBJ2-7; 7 nucleotides line up with TRBD2. V shed 5 bases and J 1 base; nucleotides not matched to a gene: 14. The CDR3 consists of 17 residues. Per the germline V gene, CDR1 is SGHAT and CDR2 is FQNNGV. CDR3 residues: CASSPWVRLAASYEQYF. The CDR3 DNA reads as TGTGCCAGCAGCCCGTGGGTAAGGCTAGCGGCGTCCTACGAGCAGTACTTC.

The V call is TRBV4-2, the J call TRBJ2-2; tentative D call: TRBD2 (6 bases). The germline V gene encodes CDR1 LGHNA and CDR2 YNFKEQ. This CDR3 region has 19 residues. Trimming removed 4 bases from V and 2 bases from J, with 23 bases in between. The CDR3, as DNA: TGTGCCAGCAGCCGAAGCGTCGGACCCGGGACTTATAACACCGGGGAGCTGTTTTTT. Protein: CASSRSVGPGTYNTGELFF.

This clone came up a few times. The chain joins TRBV7-8 to TRBJ2-5; weak D call: TRBD1 (7 bases). CDR3 length: 18 amino acids. V lost 2 bases, J lost 3 bases, and 22 bases lay in between. Looked up from germline, CDR1 is SGHVS and CDR2 is FQNEAQ. The CDR3 sequence is CASSLTSTGVWGEETQYF. CDR3 bases: TGTGCCAGCAGCTTAACAAGTACAGGGGTATGGGGGGAAGAGACCCAGTACTTC.

V and J are TRBV21-1 and TRBJ2-5; the table's D call, TRBD2, has no DNA check behind it. TRBV21-1 is a documented pseudogene. This CDR3 contains 15 residues. The CDR3 sequence: CASSGLAGGEETQYF. The CDR3 nucleotides read TGTGCCAGCAGCGGACTAGCGGGAGGCGAAGAGACCCAGTACTTC.

CDR3 bases: TGCGCCAGCAGCCCGGGACTAGCGGGAGGTGTCGACGAGCAGTACTTC. Amino acids: CASSPGLAGGVDEQYF. This chain links TRBV5-1 with TRBJ2-7; 15 bases align to TRBD2. V shed 4 bases and J 5 bases; nucleotides not matched to a gene: 7. The CDR3 contains 16 residues. Germline CDR1 reads SGHRS; CDR2 reads YFSETQ.

The rearrangement joins TRBV5-4 to TRBJ2-5; TRBD1 matches 7 bases. V shed 4 bases and J 1 base; nucleotides not matched to a gene: 7. The CDR3 runs to 15 residues. Germline-derived CDR1 and CDR2 are SGHNT and YYREEE (reference sequence). The CDR3 coding sequence is TGTGCCAGCAGCACTGGACAGGCCACCCAAGAGACCCAGTACTTC. Amino acids: CASSTGQATQETQYF.